Shown below are 22 T cell receptor beta chains from a single sample sequenced in a study of persistence of HIV-infected CD4 T cells. These receptors' targets are unknown. Overlapping HIV-1 Gag 15-mer peptides at approximately 0.91 ug per peptide per mL were used. Sorted nonresponding memory CD4+ T cells were CD40L-negative, CD69-negative, CD45RO-high. Sequencing used immunoSEQ version 4 in survey mode. TCRdb's table, derived via immunoSEQ multiplex PCR, lists solely in-frame clones and lacks some. The data contain 36,000 or so clones, roughly four fifths of them singletons. The sample in question was cultured CD4+ T cells from PBMCs, obtained from a patient who received antiretroviral therapy. These receptor sequences come from an adult with HIV. The donor label of this sample is uncertain.

The table lists this clone with a count of one. The V call is TRBV24-1, the J call TRBJ1-1; D unresolved. Trimming stripped 5 bases from V and 1 base from J, with 7 bases between. The germline V gene encodes CDR1 KGHDR and CDR2 SFDVKD. This CDR3 comprises 13 residues. The CDR3: CATSGAPNTEAFF. CDR3 in DNA: TGTGCCACCAGTGGGGCTCCGAACACTGAAGCTTTCTTT.

The rearrangement joins TRBV30 to TRBJ1-3; D gene uncertain. The ends were cut back, 5 bases at V and 6 bases at J, with 14 bases in the middle. This CDR3 is built from 13 residues. CDR1 GTSNPN and CDR2 SVGIG come from the germline V gene (reference sequence). CDR3 coding DNA: TGTGCCTGGCGGATCTTACCTACAAACACCATATATTTT. Its protein product is CAWRILPTNTIYF.

This sequence joins TRBV7-2 and TRBJ2-3; D gene uncertain. Germline CDR1 reads SGHTA; CDR2 reads FQGNSA. V was trimmed by 1 base and J by 3 bases, leaving 11 bases between them. The CDR3 runs to 15 residues. The CDR3 here is CASSLGVLGTDTQYF. The DNA of the CDR3 is TGTGCCAGCAGCTTAGGGGTTCTAGGGACAGATACGCAGTATTTT.

The chain uses TRBV6-6 and TRBJ1-3; D not certain. The germline V gene encodes CDR1 MNHNY and CDR2 SVGAGI (reference sequence). The V gene lost 11 bases and the J gene lost 6 bases, with 14 bases spanning the gap. The CDR3 extends over 12 amino acids. The DNA of the CDR3 is TGTGCCTCCGTGGGCTCAGAAAACACCATATATTTT. Translating it yields CASVGSENTIYF.

J is TRBJ1-3 and V is TRBV7-8, with D possibly TRBD1 on 6 matching bases. The V end lost 1 base, the J end lost 1 base, and 8 bases lay between the germline ends. In germline, CDR1 is SGHVS, CDR2 FQNEAQ. The CDR3 covers 15 residues. The CDR3 protein is CASSLEGGSGNTIYF. DNA of the CDR3: TGTGCCAGCAGCTTAGAAGGGGGTTCTGGAAACACCATATATTTT.

The V call is TRBV3-1 (or the pseudogene TRBV3-2), the J call TRBJ1-4; 9 positions match TRBD1. Germline V lookup: CDR1 LGHDT, CDR2 YNNKEL (reference sequence). This CDR3 is 14 amino acids long. Trimming at V came to 5 bases and at J to 4 bases, leaving 2 bases not matched to a gene. The CDR3 is CASSMTGGNEKLFF. CDR3 nucleotide sequence: TGTGCCAGCAGCATGACAGGGGGTAATGAAAAACTGTTTTTT.

About this clone: Germline is not matched at one junction end, which may reflect a read error. The rearrangement joins TRBV7-7 to TRBJ2-1; possibly TRBD1 or TRBD2 for D (5 bases each). CDR3 length: 15 amino acids. The V gene's germline CDR1 is SSHAT and CDR2 FNYEAQ (reference sequence). The CDR3 sequence is CASSLSGRSYNEQFF. The CDR3 coding sequence is TGTGCTAGCAGCTTATCGGGGCGCTCCTACAATGAGCAGTTCTTC.

The chain recombines TRBV6-2 or TRBV6-3 with TRBJ1-5; D call uncertain. The germline gives CDR1 MNHEY, CDR2 SVGEGT. Trimming pared 6 bases from V and 0 bases from J, leaving 15 bases between. This CDR3 is built from 16 residues. The CDR3 loop reads CASSPFWADSNQPQHF. DNA for the CDR3: TGTGCCAGCAGCCCTTTTTGGGCAGATAGCAATCAGCCCCAGCATTTT.

The gene calls are TRBV29-1 and TRBJ1-4; the D is unclear. Trimming stripped 2 bases from V and 5 bases from J, with 9 bases between. CDR3 size: 13 residues. CDR1 and CDR2 (germline): SQVTM, ANQGSEA. The CDR3, as DNA: TGCAGCGTTGAACCCGTGAGGAATGAAAAACTGTTTTTT. Protein product: CSVEPVRNEKLFF.

V and J are TRBV5-1 and TRBJ1-5, with D maybe TRBD1 (6 bases). CDR1 and CDR2 (germline): SGHRS, YFSETQ. This CDR3 is built from 15 residues. Trimming pared 0 bases from V and 7 bases from J, leaving 14 bases between. The CDR3 nucleotides read TGCGCCAGCAGCTTGGATGGGGGCTCGGGGCAGCCCCAGCATTTT. Protein product: CASSLDGGSGQPQHF.

This chain uses TRBV18 with TRBJ1-5; a possible D gene is TRBD1 (6 bases). Trimming took 2 bases from V and 5 from J, leaving 13 bases between them. The CDR3 consists of 15 residues. The V gene's germline CDR1 is KGHSH and CDR2 LQKENI. In DNA, the CDR3 is TGTGCCAGCTCACCAGGGCAGGGGATGGATCAGCCCCAGCATTTT. Residues: CASSPGQGMDQPQHF.

The CDR3 DNA reads TGTGCCAGCAGCGTAGGGGCCCCGGGGTCACCCCTCCACTTT. Translation: CASSVGAPGSPLHF. V is TRBV9 and J is TRBJ1-6; no clear D gene. CDR1 and CDR2 from the germline V gene are SGDLS and YYNGEE. CDR3 length equals 14 residues. Trimming took 0 bases from V and 10 from J, leaving 11 bases between them.

V gene TRBV5-1 combines with J gene TRBJ1-5; D might be TRBD1 (5 bases). Trimming shortened V by 0 bases and J by 3 bases, and 7 bases separated the two germline ends. The CDR3 extends over 14 amino acids. Germline CDR1 and CDR2: SGHRS and YFSETQ. CDR3 sequence reads: CASSLDGHNQPQHF. CDR3 sequence (DNA): TGCGCCAGCAGCTTGGACGGACACAATCAGCCCCAGCATTTT.

The V gene is TRBV6-5, the J gene TRBJ1-1; no firm D call. The V gene's germline CDR1 is MNHEY and CDR2 SVGAGI. This CDR3 region has 12 residues. The V end was cut by 6 bases, the J end by 2 bases, with 7 bases between. This CDR3 is CASRGTNTEAFF. The DNA for the CDR3 is TGTGCCAGCAGAGGAACTAACACTGAAGCTTTCTTT.

This CDR3 is CASTGTGREKLFF. CDR3 bases: TGTGCCAGCACCGGGACAGGGCGCGAAAAACTGTTTTTT. The chain employs TRBV6-5 and TRBJ1-4; TRBD1 matches at 9 bases. There are 13 residues in the CDR3. From germline, CDR1 is MNHEY and CDR2 SVGAGI. V was clipped by 7 bases and J by 8 bases; unmatched bases: 5.

The chain links TRBV14 to TRBJ1-2, with D possibly TRBD1 on 6 matching bases. Trimming left V 1 base short and J 5 bases short, with 11 bases between. This CDR3 spans 14 amino acids. Germline values: CDR1 SGHDN, CDR2 FVKESK. The CDR3 nucleotides are TGTGCCAGCAGCCAAGGGGCGGGGGCGTATGGCTACACCTTC. Protein: CASSQGAGAYGYTF.

The V call is TRBV7-3, the J call TRBJ1-2, with D possibly TRBD1 on 5 matching bases. Per germline, CDR1 SGHTA and CDR2 FQGTGA. The CDR3 is 15 residues long. V was pared by 5 bases and J by 5 bases, with 18 bases between. The CDR3 coding sequence is TGTGCCAGCAGCCCCCAAGGTGGGGCGACGTATGGCTACACCTTC. Its protein is CASSPQGGATYGYTF. The variable domain in full, with the rest retrieved from reference TRBV7-3 and TRBJ1-2, is GAGVSQTPSNKVTEKGKYVELRCDPISGHTALYWYRQSLGQGPEFLIYFQGTGAADDSGLPNDRFFAVRPEGSVSTLKIQRTERGDSAVYLCASSPQGGATYGYTFGSGTRLTVV.

The rearrangement uses TRBV3-1 (or the pseudogene TRBV3-2) and TRBJ1-2; a possible D gene is TRBD1 (5 bases). There are 15 residues in the CDR3. From germline, CDR1 is LGHDT and CDR2 YNNKEL (reference sequence). Between the trimmed V and J ends, which lost 5 bases and 4 bases, there was a span of 17 bases. The CDR3 is CASSFRDPGSYGYTF. CDR3 DNA: TGTGCCAGCAGCTTCCGGGACCCTGGTAGCTATGGCTACACCTTC.

V gene TRBV9 combines with J gene TRBJ2-1; possible D gene TRBD1, 5 bases. Germline lookup yields CDR1 SGDLS and CDR2 YYNGEE. Between the trimmed V and J ends, which lost 0 bases and 4 bases, there was a span of 14 bases. This CDR3 spans 16 amino acids. In DNA, the CDR3 is TGTGCCAGCAGCGTAGCTGGGCAGGGTTTGTACAATGAGCAGTTCTTC. Protein sequence: CASSVAGQGLYNEQFF. Variable domain in full (rest from reference TRBV9 and TRBJ2-1): DSGVTQTPKHLITATGQRVTLRCSPRSGDLSVYWYQQSLDQGLQFLIQYYNGEERAKGNILERFSAQQFPDLHSELNLSSLELGDSALYFCASSVAGQGLYNEQFFGPGTRLTVL.

The chain uses TRBV7-8 and TRBJ2-6; tentative D call: TRBD2 (6 bases). CDR1 is SGHVS, CDR2 FQNEAQ, per germline. The CDR3 consists of 19 residues. Trimming took off 5 bases at V and 0 bases at J, with 20 bases between the two ends. The CDR3 protein is CASSPVGLPESSGANVLTF. CDR3 DNA sequence: TGTGCCAGCAGCCCAGTGGGACTCCCAGAGAGCTCTGGGGCCAACGTCCTGACTTTC.

The rearrangement joins TRBV9 to TRBJ1-2, with D tentatively TRBD1 (5 bases). V was trimmed by 4 bases and J by 5 bases, leaving 18 bases between them. Per germline, CDR1 SGDLS and CDR2 YYNGEE. The CDR3 totals 15 residues. For the CDR3, the DNA is TGTGCCAGCAGCCCCCTAGTCGGGGGAGCTTATGGCTACACCTTC. Amino acids: CASSPLVGGAYGYTF.

The J gene is TRBJ2-4, the V gene TRBV3-1 (or the pseudogene TRBV3-2); perhaps D is TRBD1 or TRBD2 (5 bases each). V was shortened by 0 bases and J by 2 bases, with 14 bases between the two germline ends. The germline gives CDR1 LGHDT, CDR2 YNNKEL (reference sequence). The CDR3 contains 17 residues. CDR3 sequence reads: CASSQESGGMSKNIQYF. The CDR3 nucleotides read TGTGCCAGCAGCCAAGAAAGTGGGGGTATGTCCAAAAACATTCAGTACTTC.